This TCR beta chain was found in a study of T-cell reconstitution after alpha-beta-depleted transplantation in children (dated by TCRdb to about 2016). General notes on the study: The study quantitatively tracked T-cell immune reconstitution after TCRalphabeta/CD19-depleted allogeneic hematopoietic cell transplantation in children using TCR repertoire profiling.

The sample's treatment or condition, from its label and the paper: allogeneic hematopoietic cell transplantation with graft depleted of TCRalphabeta T cells and CD19 B cells. TCRalphabeta/CD19-depleted allogeneic hematopoietic cell grafts were given to the transplant recipients, all of whom were children. What the research found in general, with its limitations: Over subsequent months, a decline in hyperexpanded clone frequencies was noted, and after one year, T-cell counts and TCRbeta diversity were mostly ascribed to newly produced T cells. In some patients, high TCRbeta diversity at day 60 was attributed to recipient T cells and intrathymic progenitors that had survived conditioning. About two months after transplant, the apparently early recovery of alphabetaT-cell counts reportedly depended on just several hundred clones that had expanded rapidly and came from non-depleted graft cells.

The germline V gene encodes CDR1 SGHKS and CDR2 YYEKEE (reference sequence). Inclusive of the bounding cysteine and phenylalanine, the CDR3 is 14 residues long. Only CDR3 DNA is held: 42 bases, read in frame from base 1. V ends up 7 bases short and J 6 bases short, with an unmatched junction base count of 9. Receptor amplification or capture employed PCR. Sequencing used an Illumina HiSeq 2500. TCR library preparation used molecular barcoding, with unique molecular identifiers applied to normalize quantification of the TCRbeta repertoire. The public reads were reprocessed in TCRdb via fastp at Q25 and MiXCR, keeping in-frame beta chains. Each entry merges the rows of one CDR3 protein and shows their most common DNA and genes. The table for this sample lists 550,000 to 800,000 distinct CDR3 sequences; around 14% of them were counted only once. 0.79% of the sample belongs to the ten largest clones. This clonotype has a handful of counts. It lacks a known antigen. Per-base qualities were not stored, and no clone one base away is much larger.

This chain joins TRBV5-5 to TRBJ1-1, and 10 bases in between align with TRBD1. This receptor was obtained from a girl aged 2 to 9 with congenital amegakaryocytic thrombocytopenia, due to receive a stem cell transplant. The specimen comprised PBMCs, sampled before TCRalphabeta/CD19-depleted stem cell transplant. CDR3 loop: CASGLGQGLSEAFF. The DNA sequence follows: TGTGCCAGCGGTCTGGGACAGGGGTTGTCTGAAGCTTTCTTT.